This T cell receptor (beta chain) was identified in a study of control samples from healthy donors and cancer patients (dated by TCRdb to the early 2020s). The library was built by means of the immunoSEQ multiplex PCR assay. TCRdb retrieved this table from immuneACCESS and kept in-frame rearrangements only. Not all clones are present; in checked studies, unresolved V genes account for under half, and no reason is known for the remainder. Counted in this sample were some 140,000 clones; over 85% of them appeared once. 6% to 9.5% of the sample goes to the ten largest clones. The CDR3 runs 18 residues from the cysteine to the phenylalanine. The DNA shown is the 54-base CDR3, in frame from base 1. Note on this clone: It lacks a known antigen. No base quality information exists; no much larger clone differs at one position.

The sample taken for sequencing was PBMCs. The chain is made from TRBV21-1 and TRBJ1-1; the DNA was not compared with TRBD1, the D call given in the table. TRBV21-1 corresponds to a pseudogene. The TCR comes from a man aged 45-65 years with head and neck cancer. In nucleotides, the sequence is TGTGCCAGCAGCACGCTACTTGAGACAGGGACTCTGAACACTGAAGCTTTCTTT. It translates to CASSTLLETGTLNTEAFF.